This entry lists 2 T cell receptor beta chains sequenced from one sample in a study of CXCR3-negative and CXCR3-positive naive CD8 T cells. The TRB cDNA libraries were prepared by 5' RACE with UMI labels. Reanalyzing the 5' RACE reads, TCRdb keeps one entry per CDR3 protein, without DNA. There are approximately 60,000 distinct CDR3 sequences in the sample, with roughly a quarter held by the top ten. Material for sequencing was memory CD8+ T cells from blood. All receptors derive from a human donor in good health. Some clones in this sample may be carry-over from other donors' samples.

The rearrangement joins TRBV30 to TRBJ2-1; TCRdb's D gene call, TRBD1, goes unchecked for lack of DNA. In germline, CDR1 is GTSNPN, CDR2 SVGIG (reference sequence). This CDR3 region has 13 residues. CDR3 in amino acids: CAWGQASYNEQFF.

V and J are TRBV6-2 or TRBV6-3 and TRBJ2-3; TCRdb's D call of TRBD1 is untestable without DNA. This CDR3 is built from 14 residues. Per the germline V gene, CDR1 is MNHEY and CDR2 is SVGEGT. This CDR3 is CASSDSGGSDTQYF.